This T cell receptor beta chain was identified during a study of blood T cell repertoires in COVID-19. Study-level background: Sources were T cells, B-cell-depleted T cells, or PBMCs; the material itself was cDNA or gDNA.

CDR1 and CDR2 from the germline V gene are SGHDN and FVKESK. V lost 3 bases and J 10 bases, leaving 16 bases between the germline ends. The CDR3 is made up of 15 amino acids. Methods used by the authors: The assay estimated nucleated cells by amplifying reference gene primers. Here immunoSEQ multiplex PCR was the method, and the copy in TCRdb shows in-frame clones only, minus some. The V and J calls and clone size were taken over from that table, and D and trimming were inferred from the DNA. The table has around 88,000 clones, roughly 80% seen once. This clone is a singleton in its sample. Material: peripheral blood. The clonotype was recovered from a woman of 80 years or more with acute or convalescent COVID-19. This rearrangement joins TRBV14 to TRBJ1-6, with D perhaps TRBD1 (6 bases). The CDR3 reads CASSHGGRGGSPLHF. CDR3 coding DNA: TGTGCCAGCAGCCATGGGGGCAGGGGTGGCTCACCCCTCCACTTT.